There are many counts of the clone carrying this T cell receptor (beta chain). Its antigen is currently unknown. Each TCR transcript was tagged with a 10-nucleotide random UMI during 5'RACE. Sequencing runs each generated in excess of 180 million TCR-beta sequences derived from 15-18 subjects. TCRdb passed the 5' RACE reads through MiXCR, listing each CDR3 protein once. Altogether about 46,000 distinct CDR3 sequences are present, around 1.9% being singletons, with the ten largest covering more than 2%. CDR3 length equals 19 residues. Between the trimmed V and J ends, which lost 2 bases and 5 bases, there was a span of 26 bases. Germline V gene lookup returns CDR1 SGHRS and CDR2 YFSETQ. This entry belongs to a study of neurological immune-mediated disorders. Overall study results and limits: The absence of shared CDR3 amino acid sequences among expanded clones across subjects suggests private repertoires in all groups. Levels of TCR clonal expansion peaked in HTLV-1-associated myelopathy and reached their lowest in multiple sclerosis, under those of healthy controls.

The clonotype originates from a woman between 40 and 50 years old with multiple sclerosis. The material sequenced was PBMCs. The chain uses TRBV5-1 and TRBJ2-1, with D perhaps matching TRBD2 (5 bases). The CDR3 sequence: CASSLQPLDFPKLNNEQFF. Here the CDR3 DNA reads TGCGCCAGCAGCTTACAACCCCTGGACTTTCCGAAACTGAACAATGAGCAGTTCTTC.